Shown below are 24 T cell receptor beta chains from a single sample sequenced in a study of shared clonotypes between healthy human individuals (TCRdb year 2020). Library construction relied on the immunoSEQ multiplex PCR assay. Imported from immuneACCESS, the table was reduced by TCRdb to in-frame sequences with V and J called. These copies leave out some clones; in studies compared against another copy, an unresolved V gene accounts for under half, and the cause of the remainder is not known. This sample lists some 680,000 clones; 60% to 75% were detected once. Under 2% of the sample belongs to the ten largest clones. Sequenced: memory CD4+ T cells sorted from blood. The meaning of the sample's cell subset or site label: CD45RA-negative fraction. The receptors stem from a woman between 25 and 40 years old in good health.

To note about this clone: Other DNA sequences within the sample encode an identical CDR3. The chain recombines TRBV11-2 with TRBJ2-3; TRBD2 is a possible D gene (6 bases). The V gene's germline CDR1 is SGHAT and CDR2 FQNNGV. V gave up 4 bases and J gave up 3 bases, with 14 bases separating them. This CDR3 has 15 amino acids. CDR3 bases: TGTGCCAGCAGCTCGCGGGGTAGCGAGACAGATACGCAGTATTTT. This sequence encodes CASSSRGSETDTQYF.

The CDR3 is CASSLGLASGRAYEQFF. In DNA, the CDR3 is TGTGCCAGCAGCTTAGGTCTGGCTAGCGGGAGGGCCTATGAGCAGTTCTTC. The chain employs TRBV7-2 and TRBJ2-1; 12 bases are a match to TRBD2. With 1 base clipped from V and 8 bases from J, the junction kept 9 bases outside the gene matches. Germline CDR1 reads SGHTA; CDR2 reads FQGNSA. The CDR3 covers 17 residues.

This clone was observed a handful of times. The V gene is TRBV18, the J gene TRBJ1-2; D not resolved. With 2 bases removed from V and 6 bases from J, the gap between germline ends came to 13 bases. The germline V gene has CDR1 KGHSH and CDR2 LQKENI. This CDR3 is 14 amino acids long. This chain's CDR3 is CASSPLRFQDGYTF. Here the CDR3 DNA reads TGTGCCAGCTCACCATTGAGATTTCAGGATGGCTACACCTTC.

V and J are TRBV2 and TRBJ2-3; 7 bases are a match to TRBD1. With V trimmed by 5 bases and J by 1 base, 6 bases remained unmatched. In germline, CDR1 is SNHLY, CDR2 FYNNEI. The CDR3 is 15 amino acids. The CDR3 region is CASSTTGAGTDTQYF. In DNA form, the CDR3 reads TGTGCCAGCAGTACCACAGGGGCGGGCACAGATACGCAGTATTTT. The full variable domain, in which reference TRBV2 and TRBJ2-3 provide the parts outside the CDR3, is EPEVTQTPSHQVTQMGQEVILRCVPISNHLYFYWYRQILGQKVEFLVSFYNNEISEKSEIFDDQFSVERPDGSNFTLKIRSTKLEDSAMYFCASSTTGAGTDTQYFGPGTRLTVL.

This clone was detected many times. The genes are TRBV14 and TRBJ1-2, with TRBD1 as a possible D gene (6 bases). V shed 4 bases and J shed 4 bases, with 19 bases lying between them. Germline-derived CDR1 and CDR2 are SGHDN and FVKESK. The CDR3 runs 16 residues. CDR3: CASSRSGTGILYGYTF. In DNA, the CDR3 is TGTGCCAGCAGCCGGTCGGGCACAGGGATCCTCTATGGCTACACCTTC. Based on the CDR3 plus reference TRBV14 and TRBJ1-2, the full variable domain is EAGVTQFPSHSVIEKGQTVTLRCDPISGHDNLYWYRRVMGKEIKFLLHFVKESKQDESGMPNNRFLAERTGGTYSTLKVQPAELEDSGVYFCASSRSGTGILYGYTFGSGTRLTVV.

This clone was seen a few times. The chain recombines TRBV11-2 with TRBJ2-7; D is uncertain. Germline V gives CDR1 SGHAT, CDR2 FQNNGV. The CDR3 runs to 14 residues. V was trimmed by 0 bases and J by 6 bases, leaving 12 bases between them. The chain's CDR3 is CASSLDPVFREQYF. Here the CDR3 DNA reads TGTGCCAGCAGCTTAGACCCAGTATTTCGCGAGCAGTACTTC. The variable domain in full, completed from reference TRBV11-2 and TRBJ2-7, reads EAGVAQSPRYKIIEKRQSVAFWCNPISGHATLYWYQQILGQGPKLLIQFQNNGVVDDSQLPKDRFSAERLKGVDSTLKIQPAKLEDSAVYLCASSLDPVFREQYFGPGTRLTVT.

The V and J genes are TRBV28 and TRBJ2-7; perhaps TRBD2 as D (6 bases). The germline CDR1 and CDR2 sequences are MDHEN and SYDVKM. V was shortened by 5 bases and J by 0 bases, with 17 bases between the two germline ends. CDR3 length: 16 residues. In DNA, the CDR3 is TGTGCCAGCAGTCTATACCGCGGCGGGGTCTCCTACGAGCAGTACTTC. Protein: CASSLYRGGVSYEQYF.

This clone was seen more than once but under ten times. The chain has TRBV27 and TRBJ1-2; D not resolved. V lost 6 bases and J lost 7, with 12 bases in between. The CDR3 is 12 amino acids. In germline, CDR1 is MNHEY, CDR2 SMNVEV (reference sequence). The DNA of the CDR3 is TGTGCCAGCAGAGCGGACGAGGGTGGCTACACCTTC. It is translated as CASRADEGGYTF.

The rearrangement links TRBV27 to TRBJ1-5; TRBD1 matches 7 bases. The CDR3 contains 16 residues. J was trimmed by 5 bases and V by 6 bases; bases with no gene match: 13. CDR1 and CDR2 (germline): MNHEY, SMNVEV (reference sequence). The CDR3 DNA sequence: TGTGCCAGCAGGGAACTAACTAAGGGGGCCCATCAGCCCCAGCATTTT. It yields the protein CASRELTKGAHQPQHF.

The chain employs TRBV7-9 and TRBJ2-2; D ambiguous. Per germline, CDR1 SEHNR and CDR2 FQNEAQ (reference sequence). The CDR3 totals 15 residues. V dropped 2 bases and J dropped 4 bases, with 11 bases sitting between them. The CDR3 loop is CASSLTSASTGELFF. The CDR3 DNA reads TGTGCCAGCAGCTTAACCAGTGCAAGCACCGGGGAGCTGTTTTTT.

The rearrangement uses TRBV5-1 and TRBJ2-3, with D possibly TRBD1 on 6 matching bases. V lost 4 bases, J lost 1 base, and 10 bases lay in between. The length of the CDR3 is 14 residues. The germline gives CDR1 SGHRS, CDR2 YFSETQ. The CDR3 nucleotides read TGCGCCAGCAGCGAGGACAGTCGCACAGATACGCAGTATTTT. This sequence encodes CASSEDSRTDTQYF.

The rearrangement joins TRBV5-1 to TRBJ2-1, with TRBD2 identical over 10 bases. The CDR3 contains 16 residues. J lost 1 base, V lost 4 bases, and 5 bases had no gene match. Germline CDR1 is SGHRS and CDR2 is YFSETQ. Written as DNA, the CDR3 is TGCGCCAGCAGCCATCCTAGCGGGAGATCCTACAATGAGCAGTTCTTC. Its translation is CASSHPSGRSYNEQFF.

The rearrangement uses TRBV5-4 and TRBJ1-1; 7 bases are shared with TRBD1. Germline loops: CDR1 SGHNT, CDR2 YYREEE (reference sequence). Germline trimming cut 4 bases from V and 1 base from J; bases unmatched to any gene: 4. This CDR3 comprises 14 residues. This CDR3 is CASSDREENTEAFF. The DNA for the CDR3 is TGTGCCAGCAGCGACAGGGAAGAGAACACTGAAGCTTTCTTT.

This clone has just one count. In nucleotides, the CDR3 is TGTGCCAGCAGCCCCCAACAGGGGTTCGCCTACGAGCAGTACTTC. Translating it yields CASSPQQGFAYEQYF. The V and J genes are TRBV7-2 and TRBJ2-7; TRBD1 aligns across 7 bases. Germline CDR1 is SGHTA and CDR2 is FQGNSA. Unmatched junction bases numbered 9, after V lost 5 bases and J lost 2 bases. The CDR3 length is 15 residues.

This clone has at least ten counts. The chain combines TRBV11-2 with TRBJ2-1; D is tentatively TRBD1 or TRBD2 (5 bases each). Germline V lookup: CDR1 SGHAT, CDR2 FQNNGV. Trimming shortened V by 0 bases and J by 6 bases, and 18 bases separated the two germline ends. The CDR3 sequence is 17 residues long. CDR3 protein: CASSLDRFGGVPNEQFF. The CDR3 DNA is TGTGCCAGCAGCTTAGATCGGTTTGGGGGAGTCCCCAATGAGCAGTTCTTC.

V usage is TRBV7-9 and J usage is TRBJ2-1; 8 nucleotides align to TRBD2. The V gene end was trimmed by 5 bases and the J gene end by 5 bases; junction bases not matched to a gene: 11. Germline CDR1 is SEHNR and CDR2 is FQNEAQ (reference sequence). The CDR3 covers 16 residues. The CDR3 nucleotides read TGTGCCAGCAGCCGGCGTTCAGCGGGAGCAAACAATGAGCAGTTCTTC. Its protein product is CASSRRSAGANNEQFF. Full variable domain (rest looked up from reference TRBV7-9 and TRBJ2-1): DTGVSQNPRHKITKRGQNVTFRCDPISEHNRLYWYRQTLGQGPEFLTYFQNEAQLEKSRLLSDRFSAERPKGSFSTLEIQRTEQGDSAMYLCASSRRSAGANNEQFFGPGTRLTVL.

This CDR3 reads CACSGRALEQFF. CDR3 in DNA: TGTGCCTGTAGCGGGAGGGCCCTTGAGCAGTTCTTC. The chain uses TRBV30 and TRBJ2-1; 11 bases align to TRBD2. With 6 bases clipped from V and 9 bases from J, the junction kept 4 bases outside the gene matches. CDR1 is GTSNPN, CDR2 SVGIG, per germline (reference sequence). The CDR3 consists of 12 residues.

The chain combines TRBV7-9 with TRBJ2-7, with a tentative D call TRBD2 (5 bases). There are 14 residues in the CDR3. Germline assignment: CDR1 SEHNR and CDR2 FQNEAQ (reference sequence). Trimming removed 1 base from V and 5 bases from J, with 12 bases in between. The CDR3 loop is CASSLGVGVNEQYF. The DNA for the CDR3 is TGTGCCAGCAGCTTAGGGGTCGGGGTCAACGAGCAGTACTTC.

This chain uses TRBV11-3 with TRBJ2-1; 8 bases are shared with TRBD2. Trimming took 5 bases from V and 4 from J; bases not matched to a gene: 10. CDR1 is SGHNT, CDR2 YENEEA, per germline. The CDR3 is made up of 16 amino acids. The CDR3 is CASSKRTSGEYNEQFF. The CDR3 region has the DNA TGTGCCAGCAGCAAACGCACTAGCGGAGAGTACAATGAGCAGTTCTTC.

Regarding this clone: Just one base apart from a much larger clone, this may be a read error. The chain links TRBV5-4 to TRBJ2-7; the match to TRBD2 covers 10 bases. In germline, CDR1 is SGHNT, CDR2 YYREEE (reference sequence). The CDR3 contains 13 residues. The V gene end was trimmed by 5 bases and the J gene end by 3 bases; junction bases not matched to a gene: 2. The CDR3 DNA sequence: TGTGCCAGCAGGTCTAGCGGGAGCTACGAGCAGTACTTC. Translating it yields CASRSSGSYEQYF. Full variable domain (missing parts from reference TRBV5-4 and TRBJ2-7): ETGVTQSPTHLIKTRGQQVTLRCSSQSGHNTVSWYQQALGQGPQFIFQYYREEENGRGNFPPRFSGLQFPNYSSELNVNALELDDSALYLCASRSSGSYEQYFGPGTRLTVT.

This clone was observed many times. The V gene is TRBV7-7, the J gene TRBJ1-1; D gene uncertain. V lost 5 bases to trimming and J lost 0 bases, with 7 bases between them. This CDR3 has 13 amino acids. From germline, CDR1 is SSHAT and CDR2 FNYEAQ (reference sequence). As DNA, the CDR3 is TGTGCCAGCAGCCAAACCCTGAACACTGAAGCTTTCTTT. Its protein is CASSQTLNTEAFF.

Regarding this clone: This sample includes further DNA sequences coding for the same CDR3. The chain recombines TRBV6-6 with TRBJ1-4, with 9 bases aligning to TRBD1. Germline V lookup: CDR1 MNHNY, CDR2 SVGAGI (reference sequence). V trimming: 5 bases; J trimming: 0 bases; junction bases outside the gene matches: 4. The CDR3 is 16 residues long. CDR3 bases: TGTGCCAGCAGTACGGGACAGGGTACAACTAATGAAAAACTGTTTTTT. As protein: CASSTGQGTTNEKLFF.

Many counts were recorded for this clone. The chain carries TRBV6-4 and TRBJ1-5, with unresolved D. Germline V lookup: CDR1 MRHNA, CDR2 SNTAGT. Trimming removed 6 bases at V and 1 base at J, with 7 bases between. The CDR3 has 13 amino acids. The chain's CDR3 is CASSADSNQPQHF. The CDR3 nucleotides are TGTGCCAGCAGCGCGGACAGCAATCAGCCCCAGCATTTT.

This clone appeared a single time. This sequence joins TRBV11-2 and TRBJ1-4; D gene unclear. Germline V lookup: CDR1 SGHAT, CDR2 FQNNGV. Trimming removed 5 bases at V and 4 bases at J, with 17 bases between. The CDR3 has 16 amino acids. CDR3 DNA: TGTGCCAGCAGCCGCGGTGGGTTTCTTGATAATGAAAAACTGTTTTTT. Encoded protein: CASSRGGFLDNEKLFF.